This TCR beta chain was observed in a study of response to subunit inactivated influenza vaccine. Study-wide points: It was suggested by the authors that few new T cells are recruited by each seasonal influenza vaccination.

This CDR3 is built from 14 residues. Trimming took 3 bases from V and 5 from J, leaving 13 bases between them. As concerns this clonotype: Its antigen remains unidentified.

TCRdb reprocessed the RT-PCR reads with MiXCR, giving one entry per CDR3 protein. Of roughly 780,000 distinct CDR3 sequences listed, 18% were seen once; the top ten hold 9.5% to 13%. The receptor's source is a man in his fifties who received an inactivated influenza vaccine. V usage is TRBV12-3 or TRBV12-4 and J usage is TRBJ1-1, with D maybe TRBD1 (5 bases). The sequencing here drew on PBMCs from blood, taken about 5 days after vaccination. In DNA form, the CDR3 reads TGTGCCAGCAGTTTTGCCAGGGTAGGAACTGAAGCTTTCTTT. Translating it yields CASSFARVGTEAFF.